This is a list of T cell receptor beta chains from one sample in a study of beta chain features in type 1 diabetes. Only in-frame clones appear in the TCRdb table, and some are missing; sequencing was by immunoSEQ multiplex PCR. The table lists more than 250,000 clones, 20% of them singletons. The sequenced sample was naive CD4+ T cells from blood. These TCRs come from a woman in her 40s with type 1 diabetes. CDR3s include the opening cysteine and the closing phenylalanine or tryptophan. The order of the fields is V gene, clone size, J gene, D gene, CDR3 DNA, CDR3 protein. The D gene is left open where the match is weak. Clone sizes are given selectively: once, few, many, or a class where the clone is expanded.

TRBV29-1	.	TRBJ1-2	.	TGCAGCGTTGCTCAGGGGTTTGGCTACACCTTC	CSVAQGFGYTF
TRBV9	few	TRBJ2-7	.	TGTGCCAGCAGCGTAGGCCCCCAAGGGGGCTCCTACGAGCAGTACTTC	CASSVGPQGGSYEQYF
TRBV9	.	TRBJ2-1	.	TGTGCCAGCAGCGTCGGCACGCGGACCTACAATGAGCAGTTCTTC	CASSVGTRTYNEQFF
TRBV19	once	TRBJ2-3	.	TGTGCCAGTAGTATCAGGGGAGCCGATACGCAGTATTTT	CASSIRGADTQYF
TRBV5-4	.	TRBJ2-7	TRBD2	TGTGCCAGCAGCTTAAGGGCGGGAGTAACCACCTACGAGCAGTACTTC	CASSLRAGVTTYEQYF
TRBV28	.	TRBJ2-5	.	TGTGCCAGCAGTTTCGGGGGGCGACAGACCCAGTACTTC	CASSFGGRQTQYF
TRBV27	.	TRBJ2-2	TRBD1	TGTGCCAGCAGGAAGGGACAGGGGGCAGGCACCGGGGAGCTGTTTTTT	CASRKGQGAGTGELFF
TRBV7-9	.	TRBJ1-2	TRBD1	TGTGCCAGCAGCTCCGGGACAGAGGCCCCCTGGGGCTACACCTTC	CASSSGTEAPWGYTF
TRBV5-1	.	TRBJ1-2	.	TGCGCCAGCAGCTTGGACCCGGGAGGGGTCTATGGCTACACCTTC	CASSLDPGGVYGYTF
TRBV15	.	TRBJ2-1	.	TGTGCCACCAGCAGAGATCTCTATGAGCAGTTCTTC	CATSRDLYEQFF
TRBV7-2	few	TRBJ2-7	TRBD1	TGTGCCAGCAGCAGTAACAGGGGGATCTCCTACGAGCAGTACTTC	CASSSNRGISYEQYF
TRBV2	few	TRBJ2-7	TRBD1	TGTGCCAGCAGCCGGACAGGGTCGTCCTACGAGCAGTACTTC	CASSRTGSSYEQYF
TRBV4-1	few	TRBJ2-5	TRBD1	TGCGCCAGCAGCCAAGTCGACAGGGACCAAGAGACCCAGTACTTC	CASSQVDRDQETQYF
TRBV19	few	TRBJ1-5	.	TGTGCCAGTAGATGGCAGGATGGGCAGCCCCAGCATTTT	CASRWQDGQPQHF
TRBV29-1	few	TRBJ1-2	TRBD1	TGCAGCGTTGAAGAGGACAGGGGAGGCTACACCTTC	CSVEEDRGGYTF
TRBV7-3	few	TRBJ1-1	.	TGTGCCAGCAGCTTCGGTGACAGGACCACTGAAGCTTTCTTT	CASSFGDRTTEAFF
TRBV6-5	.	TRBJ2-5	TRBD1	TGTGCCAGCAGGAGCGCGGACAGGGCCCAAGAGACCCAGTACTTC	CASRSADRAQETQYF
TRBV28	few	TRBJ2-3	TRBD2	TGTGCCAGCAGTTCACCGGGACTAGCGGGAGAGGATACGCAGTATTTT	CASSSPGLAGEDTQYF
TRBV5-4	few	TRBJ1-1	TRBD1	TGTGCCAGCAGCTCCTACAGGGGATCCACTGAAGCTTTCTTT	CASSSYRGSTEAFF
TRBV11-2	few	TRBJ1-5	.	TGTGCCAGCAGCTTAAATCGGGGAGGGAATCAGCCCCAGCATTTT	CASSLNRGGNQPQHF
TRBV19	.	TRBJ1-5	TRBD1	TGTGCCAGTAGCCCTGGGACAGGGGTATTGGGCAATCAGCCCCAGCATTTT	CASSPGTGVLGNQPQHF
TRBV30	few	TRBJ2-2	TRBD1	TGTGCCTGGAGCCGGGACAGGGGGCGTACCGGGGAGCTGTTTTTT	CAWSRDRGRTGELFF
TRBV4-3	few	TRBJ2-4	TRBD1	TGCGCCAGCAGCCAAGATGGGACAGACCGCTGGGCCAAAAACATTCAGTACTTC	CASSQDGTDRWAKNIQYF
TRBV9	.	TRBJ2-1	.	TGTGCCAGCAGCGTAGAGGGAGGGGGTACGGAGCAGTTCTTC	CASSVEGGGTEQFF
TRBV18	.	TRBJ2-1	TRBD2	TGTGCCAGCTCGCGCCTCGGGACTATCCCTGGGAATGAGCAGTTCTTC	CASSRLGTIPGNEQFF
TRBV9	.	TRBJ1-1	.	TGTGCCAGCAGCGTCAGGGGCTCGAACACTGAAGCTTTCTTT	CASSVRGSNTEAFF